This T cell receptor beta chain was captured in a study of T cells in Graves' hyperthyroidism and ophthalmopathy. Whole-study context: Initial diagnosis, before any treatment, was when peripheral blood was collected.

The study, taken as a whole, reports: Model output signaled ophthalmopathy a median around 6.9 months ahead of onset. Ophthalmopathy and stable hyperthyroidism were separated by a 13 V-J model.

About this clonotype itself: The target antigen is unknown.

The CDR3 sequence is 16 residues long. Between the trimmed V and J ends, which lost 0 bases and 3 bases, there was a span of 11 bases. CDR1 is MGHRA and CDR2 is YSYEKL in the germline V gene. Amplification of TCR beta CDR3 regions was performed using RNA transcripts as template. With the HTBI primer set, the TCR CDR3 went through a first round of RT-PCR. TCRdb passed the multiplex PCR reads through MiXCR, listing each CDR3 protein once. The sample lists approximately 620,000 distinct CDR3 sequences, about a sixth occurring once. This chain joins TRBV4-1 and TRBJ1-4; D remains unclear. This sequence was found in a woman aged 40 to 50 with Graves' ophthalmopathy. Sequenced sample: blood. CDR3 DNA sequence: TGCGCCAGCAGCCAAGATCAGGTCACCGCTAATGAAAAACTGTTTTTT. Its translation: CASSQDQVTANEKLFF.